A single sample gave rise to the 13 T cell receptor beta chains below, sequenced in a study of cytomegalovirus exposure and HLA in healthy donors. 13 Jbeta primers and 60 Vbeta primers were used for the PCR. The method was immunoSEQ multiplex PCR; TCRdb's version includes in-frame clones alone and lacks a portion of them. The sample carries under 150,000 clones, approximately 73% recorded once. Sequences were obtained from PBMCs. These receptor sequences come from a human donor in good health.

The chain joins TRBV5-1 to TRBJ2-1; 9 nucleotides match TRBD2. Germline CDR1 reads SGHRS; CDR2 reads YFSETQ. The CDR3 runs 17 residues. J gave up 6 bases and V 0 bases, and 10 bases lay outside the gene matches. The CDR3 DNA is TGCGCCAGCAGCTTGGAGGTTAGCGGGGGCCCCAGCAATGAGCAGTTCTTC. Its translation: CASSLEVSGGPSNEQFF.

This clone was found a few times. The J gene is TRBJ2-5, the V gene TRBV5-1; D possibly corresponds to TRBD1 (6 bases). Germline CDR1 and CDR2: SGHRS and YFSETQ. V lost 3 bases, J lost 1 base, and 13 bases lay in between. The CDR3 has 15 residues. The CDR3 region is CASSYEGTPQETQYF. CDR3 in DNA: TGCGCCAGCAGCTATGAAGGGACACCCCAAGAGACCCAGTACTTC.

This clone was picked up a small number of times. The chain links TRBV13 to TRBJ1-2; D unresolved. This CDR3 comprises 11 residues. Germline CDR1 and CDR2: PRHDT and FYEKMQ (reference sequence). Between the trimmed V and J ends, which lost 5 bases and 10 bases, there was a span of 11 bases. The CDR3 loop is CASSTEGDYTF. In DNA form, the CDR3 reads TGTGCCAGCAGCACCGAGGGAGACTACACCTTC.

The chain uses TRBV5-1 and TRBJ2-7; a possible D gene is TRBD2 (8 bases). Per germline, CDR1 SGHRS and CDR2 YFSETQ. This CDR3 is built from 14 residues. V lost 4 bases to trimming and J lost 2 bases, with 13 bases between them. The CDR3 reads CASSREGQTYEQYF. The CDR3 DNA reads TGCGCCAGCAGCCGGGAGGGACAGACCTACGAGCAGTACTTC.

The chain links TRBV30 to TRBJ2-1, with D unclear. Trimming left V 4 bases short and J 4 bases short, with 14 bases between. The germline V gene encodes CDR1 GTSNPN and CDR2 SVGIG (reference sequence). CDR3 length: 14 residues. The CDR3 DNA is TGTGCCTGGACGGAGAGCTTCTCGTACAATGAGCAGTTCTTC. Translated, it gives CAWTESFSYNEQFF.

This sequence joins TRBV6-5 and TRBJ2-1; D may be TRBD2 (6 bases). This CDR3 has 15 residues. The germline V gene encodes CDR1 MNHEY and CDR2 SVGAGI. Deletions cut 0 bases from V and 5 bases from J, with 11 bases between. As DNA, the CDR3 is TGTGCCAGCAGTTACTCGGAGGGCCTCCACAATGAGCAGTTCTTC. This gives the protein CASSYSEGLHNEQFF.

This chain joins TRBV5-6 and TRBJ1-1, with 8 positions matching TRBD1. The J segment lost 8 bases and the V segment lost 6 bases, leaving 6 bases of the junction unmatched. The CDR3 runs 12 residues. Germline loops: CDR1 SGHDT, CDR2 YYEEEE. The CDR3 sequence: CASNIGQGEAFF. DNA of the CDR3: TGTGCCAGCAACATCGGACAGGGAGAAGCTTTCTTT.

This clone was picked up one time. The chain joins TRBV19 to TRBJ1-2; no clear D. Germline V gives CDR1 LNHDA, CDR2 SQIVND (reference sequence). This CDR3 contains 12 residues. The V end was cut by 7 bases, the J end by 2 bases, with 8 bases between. CDR3 DNA sequence: TGTGCCAGTAATGACAAGAACTATGGCTACACCTTC. Encoded protein: CASNDKNYGYTF.

This clone came up a few times. The J gene is TRBJ2-3, the V gene TRBV10-2; D call uncertain. Germline CDR1 is WSHSY and CDR2 is SAAADI. This CDR3 comprises 14 residues. Trimming stripped 6 bases from V and 2 bases from J, with 12 bases between. DNA of the CDR3: TGCGCCAGCAGGGGTAGCCCTTCCACAGATACGCAGTATTTT. This gives the protein CASRGSPSTDTQYF.

V usage is TRBV11-2 and J usage is TRBJ2-2, with unresolved D. Deletions cut 0 bases from V and 6 bases from J, with 8 bases between. The CDR3 totals 14 residues. The germline CDR1 and CDR2 sequences are SGHAT and FQNNGV. CDR3 residues: CASSLDRVAGELFF. CDR3 DNA: TGTGCCAGCAGCTTAGATCGGGTCGCCGGGGAGCTGTTTTTT.

The chain joins TRBV7-9 to TRBJ1-6; 10 nucleotides align to TRBD1. The CDR3 loop spans 15 amino acids. With 5 bases clipped from V and 6 bases from J, the junction kept 4 bases outside the gene matches. CDR1 and CDR2 from the germline V gene are SEHNR and FQNEAQ (reference sequence). The CDR3 DNA reads TGTGCCAGCAGCCCGGGGACAGGGGCTAATTCACCCCTCCACTTT. It specifies CASSPGTGANSPLHF.

This chain links TRBV5-1 with TRBJ2-7; 7 positions agree with TRBD2. The CDR3 covers 14 residues. Germline values: CDR1 SGHRS, CDR2 YFSETQ. V was clipped by 5 bases and J by 7 bases; unmatched bases: 12. CDR3 nucleotide sequence: TGCGCCAGCAGACCCGGGACTACCCCTCAAGAGCAGTACTTC. Protein product: CASRPGTTPQEQYF.

This clone appeared a single time. J is TRBJ2-4 and V is TRBV30; tentatively, D is TRBD1 (6 bases). V gave up 5 bases and J gave up 0 bases, with 14 bases separating them. The CDR3 is 15 residues long. Germline CDR1 is GTSNPN and CDR2 is SVGIG (reference sequence). The CDR3 reads CAWESDRSAKNIQYF. The CDR3 DNA follows: TGTGCCTGGGAATCCGACAGGTCAGCCAAAAACATTCAGTACTTC.